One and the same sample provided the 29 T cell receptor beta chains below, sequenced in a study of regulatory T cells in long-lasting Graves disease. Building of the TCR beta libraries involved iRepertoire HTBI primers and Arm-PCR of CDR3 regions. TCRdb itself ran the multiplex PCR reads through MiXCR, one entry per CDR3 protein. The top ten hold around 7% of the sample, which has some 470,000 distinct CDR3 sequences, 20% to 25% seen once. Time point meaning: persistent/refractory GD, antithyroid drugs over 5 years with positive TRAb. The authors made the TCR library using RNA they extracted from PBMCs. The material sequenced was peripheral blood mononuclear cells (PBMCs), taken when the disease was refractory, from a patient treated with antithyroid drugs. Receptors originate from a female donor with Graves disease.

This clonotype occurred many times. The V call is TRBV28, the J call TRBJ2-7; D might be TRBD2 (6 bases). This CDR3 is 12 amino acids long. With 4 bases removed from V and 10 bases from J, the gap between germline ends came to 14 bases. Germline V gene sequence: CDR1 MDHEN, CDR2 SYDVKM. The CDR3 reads CASSSRWGVQYF. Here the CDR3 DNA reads TGTGCCAGCAGTTCCCGATGGGGGGTCCAGTACTTC.

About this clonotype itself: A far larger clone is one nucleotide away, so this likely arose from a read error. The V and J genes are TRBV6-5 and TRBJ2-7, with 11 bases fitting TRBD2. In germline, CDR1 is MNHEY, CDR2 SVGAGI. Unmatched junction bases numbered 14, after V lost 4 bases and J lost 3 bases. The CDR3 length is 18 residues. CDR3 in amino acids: CASSLYWLAGGEGYEQYF. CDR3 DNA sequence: TGTGCCAGCAGTTTATACTGGCTAGCGGGAGGAGAAGGCTACGAGCAGTACTTC.

In DNA form, the CDR3 reads TGTGCCAGCAGCTTATCCGGGACAGAAGGGTTCTATGGCTACACCTTC. This encodes CASSLSGTEGFYGYTF. V gene TRBV7-2 combines with J gene TRBJ1-2, with 7 bases aligning to TRBD1. The CDR3 runs to 16 residues. Trimming at V came to 2 bases and at J to 4 bases, leaving 10 bases not matched to a gene. CDR1 and CDR2 (germline): SGHTA, FQGNSA.

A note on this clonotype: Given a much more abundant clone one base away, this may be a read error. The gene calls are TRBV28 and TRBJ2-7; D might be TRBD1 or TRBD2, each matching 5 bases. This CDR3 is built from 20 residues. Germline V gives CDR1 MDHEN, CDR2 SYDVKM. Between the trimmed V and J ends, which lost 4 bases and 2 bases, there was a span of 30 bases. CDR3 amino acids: CASSSPIGLGENRGAYEQYF. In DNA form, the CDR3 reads TGTGCCAGCAGTTCCCCGATTGGTCTGGGAGAGAATCGAGGGGCCTACGAGCAGTACTTC. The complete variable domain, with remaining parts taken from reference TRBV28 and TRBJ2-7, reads DVKVTQSSRYLVKRTGEKVFLECVQDMDHENMFWYRQDPGLGLRLIYFSYDVKMKEKGDIPEGYSVSREKKERFSLILESASTNQTSMYLCASSSPIGLGENRGAYEQYFGPGTRLTVT.

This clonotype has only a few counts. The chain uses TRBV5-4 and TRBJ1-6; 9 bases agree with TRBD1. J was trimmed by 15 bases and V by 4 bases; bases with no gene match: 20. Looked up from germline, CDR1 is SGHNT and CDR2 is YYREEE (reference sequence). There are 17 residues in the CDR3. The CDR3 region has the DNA TGTGCCAGCAGCCCAGACGGGACAGGGAGTTTATACAGGCTCCTCCACTTT. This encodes CASSPDGTGSLYRLLHF.

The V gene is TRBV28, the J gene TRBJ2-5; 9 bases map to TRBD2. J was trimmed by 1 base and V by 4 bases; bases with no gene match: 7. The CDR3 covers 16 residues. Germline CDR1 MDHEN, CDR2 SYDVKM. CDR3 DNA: TGTGCCAGCAGTTATTCGCGGGAGGGTCTCCAAGAGACCCAGTACTTC. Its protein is CASSYSREGLQETQYF.

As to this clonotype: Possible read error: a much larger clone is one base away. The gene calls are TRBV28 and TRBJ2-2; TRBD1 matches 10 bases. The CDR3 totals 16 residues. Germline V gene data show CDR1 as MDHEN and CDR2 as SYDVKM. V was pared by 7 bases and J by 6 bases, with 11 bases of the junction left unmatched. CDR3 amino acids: CASTPPGQGLAGELFF. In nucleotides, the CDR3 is TGTGCCAGCACCCCTCCGGGACAGGGGCTCGCCGGGGAGCTGTTTTTT.

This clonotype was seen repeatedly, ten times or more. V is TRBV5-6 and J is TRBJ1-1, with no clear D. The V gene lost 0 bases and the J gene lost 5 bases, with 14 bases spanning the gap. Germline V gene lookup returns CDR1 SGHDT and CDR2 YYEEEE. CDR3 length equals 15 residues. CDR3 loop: CASSLAGGVGTEAFF. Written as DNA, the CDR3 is TGTGCCAGCAGCTTGGCAGGCGGAGTAGGGACTGAAGCTTTCTTT.

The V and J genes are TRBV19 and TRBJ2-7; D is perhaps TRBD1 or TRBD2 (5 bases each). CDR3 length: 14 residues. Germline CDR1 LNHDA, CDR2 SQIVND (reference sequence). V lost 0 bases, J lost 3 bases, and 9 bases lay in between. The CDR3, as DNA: TGTGCCAGTAGTATAGATCAGGGAGACTACGAGCAGTACTTC. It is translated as CASSIDQGDYEQYF.

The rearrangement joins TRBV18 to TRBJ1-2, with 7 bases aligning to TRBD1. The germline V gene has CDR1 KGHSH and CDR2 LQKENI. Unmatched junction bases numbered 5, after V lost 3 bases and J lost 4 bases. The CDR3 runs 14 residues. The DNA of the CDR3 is TGTGCCAGCTCACCCCCGACAGGGATCTATGGCTACACCTTC. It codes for CASSPPTGIYGYTF.

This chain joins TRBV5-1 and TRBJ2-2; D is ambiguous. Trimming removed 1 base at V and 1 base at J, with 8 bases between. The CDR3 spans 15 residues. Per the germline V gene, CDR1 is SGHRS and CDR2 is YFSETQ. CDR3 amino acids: CASSLLVENTGELFF. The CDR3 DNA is TGCGCCAGCAGCTTGCTCGTGGAGAACACCGGGGAGCTGTTTTTT.

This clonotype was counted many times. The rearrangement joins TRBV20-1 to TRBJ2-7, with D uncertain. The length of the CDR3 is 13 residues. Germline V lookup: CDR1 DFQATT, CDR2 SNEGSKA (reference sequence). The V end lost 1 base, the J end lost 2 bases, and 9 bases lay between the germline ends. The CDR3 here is CSARAKITYEQYF. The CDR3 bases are TGCAGTGCTAGAGCTAAGATTACCTACGAGCAGTACTTC.

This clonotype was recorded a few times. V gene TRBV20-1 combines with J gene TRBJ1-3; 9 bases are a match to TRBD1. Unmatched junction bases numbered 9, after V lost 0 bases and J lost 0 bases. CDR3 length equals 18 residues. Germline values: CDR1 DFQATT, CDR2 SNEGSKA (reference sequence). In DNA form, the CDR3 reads TGCAGTGCTAGAGATCTCCTCGGGACAGGGATCTCTGGAAACACCATATATTTT. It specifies CSARDLLGTGISGNTIYF.

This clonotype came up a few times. The DNA of the CDR3 is TGTGCCACCAGTGATTGGAGGGGGGGAAAAGAGACCCAGTACTTC. Translation: CATSDWRGGKETQYF. This chain joins TRBV24-1 and TRBJ2-5, with D perhaps TRBD2 (7 bases). Per the germline V gene, CDR1 is KGHDR and CDR2 is SFDVKD. This CDR3 region has 15 residues. Deletions cut 2 bases from V and 3 bases from J, with 12 bases between.

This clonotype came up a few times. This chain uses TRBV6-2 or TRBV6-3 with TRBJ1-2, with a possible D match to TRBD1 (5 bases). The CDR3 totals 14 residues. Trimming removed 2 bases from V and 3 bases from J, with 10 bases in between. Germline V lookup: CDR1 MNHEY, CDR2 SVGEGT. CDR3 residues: CASSYKGGDYGYTF. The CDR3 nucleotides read TGTGCCAGCAGTTACAAGGGAGGGGACTATGGCTACACCTTC.

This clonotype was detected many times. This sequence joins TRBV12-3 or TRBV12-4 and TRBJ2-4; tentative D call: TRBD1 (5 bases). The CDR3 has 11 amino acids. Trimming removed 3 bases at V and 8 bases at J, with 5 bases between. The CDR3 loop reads CASSLGHIQYF. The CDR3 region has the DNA TGTGCCAGCAGTTTGGGGCACATTCAGTACTTC.

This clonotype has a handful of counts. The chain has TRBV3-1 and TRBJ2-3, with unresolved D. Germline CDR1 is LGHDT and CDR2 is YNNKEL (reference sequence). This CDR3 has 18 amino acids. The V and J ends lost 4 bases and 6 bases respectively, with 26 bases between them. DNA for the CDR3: TGTGCCAGCAGCCTCGTAACGGGCAGCGCGATCGAGACCGATACGCAGTATTTT. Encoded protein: CASSLVTGSAIETDTQYF.

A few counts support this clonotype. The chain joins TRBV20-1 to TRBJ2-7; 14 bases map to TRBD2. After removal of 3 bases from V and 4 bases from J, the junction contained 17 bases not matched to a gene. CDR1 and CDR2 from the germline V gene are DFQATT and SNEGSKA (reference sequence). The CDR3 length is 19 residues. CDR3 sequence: CSASEHGTSGSKLGYEQYF. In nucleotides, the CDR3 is TGCAGTGCTAGTGAACATGGGACTAGCGGGAGTAAATTGGGGTACGAGCAGTACTTC.

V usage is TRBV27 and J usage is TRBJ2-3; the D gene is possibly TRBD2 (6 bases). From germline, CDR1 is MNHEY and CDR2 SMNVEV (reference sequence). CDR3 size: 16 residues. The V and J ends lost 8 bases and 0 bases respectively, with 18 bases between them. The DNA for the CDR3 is TGTGCCAGCGGGACCGGGGGAACTACTAGCACAGATACGCAGTATTTT. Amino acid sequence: CASGTGGTTSTDTQYF.

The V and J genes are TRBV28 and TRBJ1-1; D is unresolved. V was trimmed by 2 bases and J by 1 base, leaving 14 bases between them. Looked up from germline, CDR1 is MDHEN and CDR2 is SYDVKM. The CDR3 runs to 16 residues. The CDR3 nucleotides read TGTGCCAGCAGTTTACAACCCCTGGGGAAGAACACTGAAGCTTTCTTT. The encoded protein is CASSLQPLGKNTEAFF.

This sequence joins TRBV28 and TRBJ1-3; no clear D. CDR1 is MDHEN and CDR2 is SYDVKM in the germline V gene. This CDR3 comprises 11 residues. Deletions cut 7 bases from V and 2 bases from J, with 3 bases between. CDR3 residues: CASIAGNTIYF. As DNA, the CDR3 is TGTGCCAGCATAGCTGGAAACACCATATATTTT.

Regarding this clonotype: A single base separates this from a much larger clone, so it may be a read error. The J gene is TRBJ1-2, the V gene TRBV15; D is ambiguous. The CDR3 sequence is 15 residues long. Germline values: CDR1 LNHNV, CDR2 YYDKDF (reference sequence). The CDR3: CATSRVLGKVYGYAF. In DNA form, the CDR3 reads TGTGCCACCAGCAGAGTCTTAGGAAAGGTCTATGGCTACGCCTTC.

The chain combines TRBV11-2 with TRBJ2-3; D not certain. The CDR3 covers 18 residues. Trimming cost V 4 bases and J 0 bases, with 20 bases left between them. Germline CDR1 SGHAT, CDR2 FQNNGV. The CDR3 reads CASSSPAGTTDSTDTQYF. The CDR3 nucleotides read TGTGCCAGCAGCTCCCCGGCTGGAACCACCGATAGCACAGATACGCAGTATTTT.

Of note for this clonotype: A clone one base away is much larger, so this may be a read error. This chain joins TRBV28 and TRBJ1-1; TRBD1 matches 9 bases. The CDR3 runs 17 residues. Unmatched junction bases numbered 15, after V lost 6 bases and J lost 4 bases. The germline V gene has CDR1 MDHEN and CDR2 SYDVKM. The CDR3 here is CASRPTGNRGHGTEAFF. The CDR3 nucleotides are TGTGCCAGCAGACCCACCGGGAACAGGGGGCACGGCACTGAAGCTTTCTTT.

In DNA form, the CDR3 reads TGTGCCAGCAGGGACAGCGAGCAGTACTTC. Translated: CASRDSEQYF. V usage is TRBV6-1 and J usage is TRBJ2-7; possible D gene TRBD1, 6 bases. The CDR3 loop spans 10 amino acids. In germline, CDR1 is MNHNS, CDR2 SASEGT. Trimming cost V 6 bases and J 6 bases, with 6 bases left between them.

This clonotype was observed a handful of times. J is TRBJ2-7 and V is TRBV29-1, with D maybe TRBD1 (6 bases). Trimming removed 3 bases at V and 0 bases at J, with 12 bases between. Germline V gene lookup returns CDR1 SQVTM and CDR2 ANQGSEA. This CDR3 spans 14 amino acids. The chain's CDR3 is CSVDRQGSSYEQYF. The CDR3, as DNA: TGCAGCGTTGATAGGCAGGGGAGCTCCTACGAGCAGTACTTC.

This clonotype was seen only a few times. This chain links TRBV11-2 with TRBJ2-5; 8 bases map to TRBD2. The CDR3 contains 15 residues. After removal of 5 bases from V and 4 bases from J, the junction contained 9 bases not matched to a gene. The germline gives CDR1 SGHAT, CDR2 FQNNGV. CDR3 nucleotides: TGTGCCAGCAGCCCAGGCGGGGGGCGTCTAGAGACCCAGTACTTC. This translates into CASSPGGGRLETQYF.

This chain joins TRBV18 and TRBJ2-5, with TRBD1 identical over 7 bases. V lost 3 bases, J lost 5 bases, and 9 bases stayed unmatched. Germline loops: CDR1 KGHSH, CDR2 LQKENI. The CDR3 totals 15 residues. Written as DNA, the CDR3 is TGTGCCAGCTCACCCCCCGGACAGGTTATGGAGACCCAGTACTTC. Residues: CASSPPGQVMETQYF.

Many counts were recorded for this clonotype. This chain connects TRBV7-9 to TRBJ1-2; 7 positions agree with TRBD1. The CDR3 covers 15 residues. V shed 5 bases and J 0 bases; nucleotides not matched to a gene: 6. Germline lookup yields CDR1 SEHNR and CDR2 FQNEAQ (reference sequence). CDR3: CASSHEGQTNYGYTF. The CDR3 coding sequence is TGTGCCAGCAGCCATGAGGGACAGACTAACTATGGCTACACCTTC.